This T cell receptor beta chain originates from a study of human T cells and chemical hapten exposure. Each CDR3 protein gets one entry after TCRdb re-called the RACE reads with MiXCR. The sample carries roughly 380,000 distinct CDR3 sequences, roughly 6% recorded once. Time point specified: patch test 2, 6 weeks after DPC sensitization. The treatment here: therapeutic diphenylcyclopropenone sensitization with weekly scalp DPC. V trimming: 6 bases; J trimming: 8 bases; junction bases outside the gene matches: 12. The V gene's germline CDR1 is DFQATT and CDR2 SNEGSKA (reference sequence). This CDR3 region has 14 residues. This clonotype was observed a few times.

The V gene is TRBV20-1, the J gene TRBJ2-1; 8 bases align to TRBD1. This sequence originates from a young woman with alopecia areata. Some clones in this sample may be carry-over from other donors' samples. The specimen comprised whole blood, sampled in connection with sensitization to the hapten diphenylcyclopropenone (DPC). CDR3 protein: CSAARQGLRDEQFF. The DNA for the CDR3 is TGCAGTGCGGCTCGACAGGGGCTCAGGGATGAGCAGTTCTTC.